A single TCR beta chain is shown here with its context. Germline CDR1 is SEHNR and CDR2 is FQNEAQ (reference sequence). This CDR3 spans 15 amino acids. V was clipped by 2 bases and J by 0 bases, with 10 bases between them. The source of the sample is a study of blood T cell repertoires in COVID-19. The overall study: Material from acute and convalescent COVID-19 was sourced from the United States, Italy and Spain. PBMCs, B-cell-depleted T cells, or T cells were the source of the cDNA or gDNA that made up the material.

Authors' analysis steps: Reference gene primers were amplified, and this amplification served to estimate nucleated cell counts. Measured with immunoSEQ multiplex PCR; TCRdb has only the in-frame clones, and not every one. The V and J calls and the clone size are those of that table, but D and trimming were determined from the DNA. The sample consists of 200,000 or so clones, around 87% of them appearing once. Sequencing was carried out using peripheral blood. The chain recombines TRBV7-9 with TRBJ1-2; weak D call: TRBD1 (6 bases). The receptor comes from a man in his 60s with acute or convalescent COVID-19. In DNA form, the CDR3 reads TGTGCCAGCAGCTTATCCCAGGGGCCTAACTATGGCTACACCTTC. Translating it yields CASSLSQGPNYGYTF.